This T cell receptor beta chain was found in a study of T cell repertoires in cytomegalovirus infection. TCRdb fed the reads into MiXCR, producing one record per CDR3 protein. The sample includes 150,000 to 200,000 distinct CDR3 sequences, approximately 15% of them seen just once. The germline gives CDR1 SGHTA, CDR2 FQGTGA. This CDR3 region has 15 residues. V was clipped by 5 bases and J by 4 bases, with 14 bases between them. This sequence was found in a human donor in good health (CMV status not recorded). Some clones in this sample may be carry-over from other donors' samples. The chain links TRBV7-3 to TRBJ2-2; tentative D call: TRBD2 (6 bases). The sample taken for sequencing was PBMCs. This CDR3 is CASSGGTGITGELFF. DNA of the CDR3: TGTGCCAGCAGCGGCGGGACGGGGATCACCGGGGAGCTGTTTTTT.